The 11 T cell receptor beta chains presented below share a single source sample, sequenced in a study of cytomegalovirus exposure and HLA in healthy donors (dated by TCRdb to 2017 to 2019). The library was generated by the immunoSEQ multiplex PCR assay. A mixture of 60 forward primers for TCR Vbeta segments and 13 reverse primers for TCR Jbeta segments was used in the multiplex PCR. Entries here come from immuneACCESS through TCRdb and include only in-frame sequences with V and J called. Some clones fail to appear in such tables; in the studies checked, an unresolved V gene covers under half of the shortfall, and the cause of the remainder is unknown. Present in this sample are 200,000 or so clones, roughly 80% of which were seen just once. 6.5% of the sample lies in the top ten. The specimen sequenced was PBMCs. All receptors derive from a woman in her fifties or sixties in good health and CMV-seropositive.

This clone was seen once. The J gene is TRBJ2-7, the V gene TRBV21-1; the D call TRBD1 from the table was never checked on the DNA. TRBV21-1 is a documented pseudogene. The CDR3 is 17 amino acids. The CDR3 spells CASSKAAGTGSFDEQYF. The CDR3 DNA sequence: TGTGCCAGCAGCAAGGCGGCCGGGACAGGGAGTTTCGACGAGCAGTACTTC.

The genes are TRBV25-1 and TRBJ2-3; perhaps TRBD1 as D (5 bases). CDR3 length: 16 amino acids. Germline CDR1 is MGHDK and CDR2 is SYGVNS. Trimming removed 5 bases from V and 3 bases from J, with 18 bases in between. In DNA form, the CDR3 reads TGTGCCAGCAGTAGAGGAGAAGGGGTTGTGACAGATACGCAGTATTTT. Its protein is CASSRGEGVVTDTQYF.

The chain links TRBV28 to TRBJ1-4; D might be TRBD1 (5 bases). The CDR3 covers 21 residues. The V and J ends lost 5 bases and 0 bases respectively, with 28 bases between them. The germline CDR1 and CDR2 sequences are MDHEN and SYDVKM. CDR3 sequence (DNA): TGTGCCAGCAGTAGCATACTCGGGGGGTCGTGGGGGGGGGCAACTAATGAAAAACTGTTTTTT. This translates into CASSSILGGSWGGATNEKLFF.

As for this clone: This sample includes further DNA sequences coding for the same CDR3. The genes are TRBV5-4 and TRBJ1-4; 10 bases are shared with TRBD1. The CDR3 spans 14 residues. The V segment lost 3 bases and the J segment 7 bases; nucleotides outside the gene matches: 3. Germline V gene lookup returns CDR1 SGHNT and CDR2 YYREEE (reference sequence). The CDR3 sequence: CASSSGQGREKLFF. The DNA of the CDR3 is TGTGCCAGCAGCTCGGGACAGGGGCGTGAAAAACTGTTTTTT.

This rearrangement joins TRBV27 to TRBJ2-3; TRBD2 agrees at 10 bases. Trimming cost V 5 bases and J 4 bases; bases outside gene matches: 12. The CDR3 is 17 amino acids. The germline gives CDR1 MNHEY, CDR2 SMNVEV (reference sequence). The CDR3: CASSPPEVAGGSDTQYF. The CDR3 nucleotides read TGTGCCAGCAGTCCTCCGGAGGTAGCGGGGGGATCAGATACGCAGTATTTT.

This clone occurred a few times. The CDR3 DNA reads TGCGCCAGCAGCCTCGGACTAGCGGGGGGTCAGCAGTTCTTC. It yields the protein CASSLGLAGGQQFF. J is TRBJ2-1 and V is TRBV4-1, with 14 bases lining up with TRBD2. The CDR3 spans 14 residues. The junction had 4 bases not matched to a gene; V was cut back by 4 bases and J by 11 bases. Germline loops: CDR1 MGHRA, CDR2 YSYEKL.

The chain links TRBV28 to TRBJ1-2; 8 nucleotides line up with TRBD1. V dropped 3 bases and J dropped 6; count of bases not matched to a gene: 9. This CDR3 contains 15 residues. CDR1 and CDR2 from the germline V gene are MDHEN and SYDVKM. The DNA for the CDR3 is TGTGCCAGCAGTTTCGCAGGGGGCGAGGTCGATGGCTACACCTTC. Its protein is CASSFAGGEVDGYTF.

The V call is TRBV4-1, the J call TRBJ2-6, with D possibly being TRBD1 (6 bases). Trimming shortened V by 1 base and J by 1 base, and 17 bases separated the two germline ends. This CDR3 comprises 19 residues. Per germline, CDR1 MGHRA and CDR2 YSYEKL. CDR3 in amino acids: CASSQVARRGASGANVLTF. CDR3 nucleotide sequence: TGCGCCAGCAGCCAAGTCGCACGCAGGGGAGCATCTGGGGCCAACGTCCTGACTTTC.

The chain links TRBV7-3 to TRBJ2-3; 13 positions match TRBD2. The ends lost 5 bases at V and 5 bases at J; junction bases unmatched: 4. This CDR3 region has 15 residues. Germline-derived CDR1 and CDR2 are SGHTA and FQGTGA. The CDR3: CASSPTSGRIDTQYF. Here the CDR3 DNA reads TGTGCCAGCAGCCCGACTAGCGGGAGGATAGATACGCAGTATTTT.

The V gene is TRBV28, the J gene TRBJ1-5; TRBD1 is a possible D gene (6 bases). Germline V gene data show CDR1 as MDHEN and CDR2 as SYDVKM. The CDR3 runs 15 residues. Trimming took off 6 bases at V and 5 bases at J, with 17 bases between the two ends. CDR3 in DNA: TGTGCCAGCAGCACTTACAGGGATTGGGATCAGCCCCAGCATTTT. Its translation is CASSTYRDWDQPQHF. Together with reference TRBV28 and TRBJ1-5, the CDR3 gives the full variable domain: DVKVTQSSRYLVKRTGEKVFLECVQDMDHENMFWYRQDPGLGLRLIYFSYDVKMKEKGDIPEGYSVSREKKERFSLILESASTNQTSMYLCASSTYRDWDQPQHFGDGTRLSIL.

Comment on this clone: The same CDR3 arises from other DNA sequences in this sample as well. The CDR3 sequence: CASSLVSYEQYF. The CDR3 coding sequence is TGTGCCAGCAGCTTAGTGAGCTACGAGCAGTACTTC. The V gene is TRBV7-9, the J gene TRBJ2-7; no clear D. Trimming left V 1 base short and J 3 bases short, with 4 bases between. The CDR3 is made up of 12 amino acids. CDR1 is SEHNR, CDR2 FQNEAQ, per germline (reference sequence).